This TCR beta chain is drawn from a study of T-cell reconstitution after alpha-beta-depleted transplantation in children. Study-level points and caveats: Several hundred graft clones that had expanded were reportedly the source of alpha-beta T cells about two months after transplant. Elevated TCRbeta diversity at day 60 was traced, in some patients, to surviving recipient T cells and thymic progenitors. Fresh T-cell production supplied most of the T-cell counts and diversity seen one year after transplant.

TCRbeta library preparation incorporated unique molecular identifiers. Using its own MiXCR run on the PCR reads, TCRdb lists one record per CDR3 protein. The sample consists of around 450,000 distinct CDR3 sequences, 15% to 20% of them appearing once. Points on this clonotype: Its antigen is unknown.

This receptor was taken from a boy in the first two years of life who had a stem cell transplant for Wiskott-Aldrich syndrome, so the T cells may come from the graft donor. Material: PBMCs, mostly from graft donor cells, obtained 360 days after TCRalphabeta/CD19-depleted stem cell transplant.

DNA of the CDR3: TGTGCCAGCAGTTTAGCGCCCCTAGAGTACCAAGAGACCCAGTACTTC. Its translation is CASSLAPLEYQETQYF. V is TRBV12-3 or TRBV12-4 and J is TRBJ2-5; D gene unclear. V gave up 0 bases and J gave up 0 bases, with 11 bases separating them. The CDR3 has 16 residues.